This TCR beta chain was obtained from a study of T cells in Graves' hyperthyroidism and ophthalmopathy (dated by TCRdb to about 2019). For the wider study: Peripheral blood samples were taken at initial diagnosis, before any treatment was given. To identify TCR V-J signatures that set the groups apart, the researchers used a discovery cohort of 100 patients, made up of 43 with Graves' ophthalmopathy and around 58 with stable Graves' hyperthyroidism. Prospective prediction of ophthalmopathy was tested in an independent validation cohort consisting of 18 to 20 hyperthyroidism patients and more than 15 patients who later progressed to ophthalmopathy. The 75 to 100 discovery patients were divided at random into training and test sets in a 7:3 ratio. In addition, the study compared T-cell repertoires in thyroid tissue and in blood from about 6 Graves' hyperthyroidism patients. Once sampling was done, hyperthyroidism patients were given methimazole at a starting dose of 30 mg daily, whereas ophthalmopathy patients were given high-dose intravenous methylprednisolone. The paper reports TCR Vbeta CDR3 sequencing of about 140 peripheral blood samples: over 40 ophthalmopathy, under 80 hyperthyroidism and around 17 progressor patients. The paper's findings and limits, for the study overall: In validation, progression to ophthalmopathy was predicted by the model with almost 71% sensitivity and 72% to 80% specificity, a median of roughly 6.4 months before onset. Blood samples also contained most of the expanded thyroid clonotypes (frequency above 0.001), which suggests that blood repertoires may reflect thyroid immune responses. No statistical method was used to fix the sample size in advance, and group allocation was not hidden from the investigators. In cross-validation, a model built on a 13 V-J signature told ophthalmopathy apart from stable hyperthyroidism with just under 90% sensitivity and roughly 81% specificity, and in testing the same model reached 80%/75%.

For this clonotype: Its antigen is still unknown. No base quality information exists; no much larger clone differs at one position.

The TCR beta CDR3 regions were amplified from the RNA transcripts. For the first round of RT-PCR on the TCR CDR3, the HTBI primer set was used together with the Qiagen OneStep RT-PCR kit. The libraries were constructed in a second round of multiplex PCR and then size-selected and purified. Libraries were sequenced paired-end with 100 bp reads on an Illumina HiSeq2000. The original pipeline was this. SOAPnuke was used to process the raw data, removing reads that contained adapters or uncalled bases, had a mean Phred below 15, or lacked an exact match to the constant primer or identifier. High-quality paired reads were merged with COPE v1.2.5, and unique nucleotide sequences were defined as clonotypes. MiTCR v1.1 was used to align the clonotypes against IMGT TRBV, TRBD and TRBJ reference segments. Only V-J combinations with frequency above 0.0001, covering 99.2% of repertoires, were analysed. A TCS score was defined as the ratio of F50 (clonal expansion) to E x V (chaos), with BLOSUM62-based TCRdist applied between CDR3 peptides within each V-J. Welch's t-statistics and random forest reduced several hundred V-J features to 10 to 15, which were used in a naive Bayes classifier (R e1071). The public reads were reanalyzed by TCRdb: fastp trimming at Q25, MiXCR alignment, in-frame beta chains only. Identical CDR3 proteins give one entry, which carries the most common genes and DNA. The V and J calls follow TCRdb's processing rather than the paper's. This sample holds more than 550,000 distinct CDR3 sequences; around a sixth were observed only once. Approximately 16% of the sample comes from the top ten.

Hyperthyroidism patients were newly diagnosed, had a disease duration of under 2 months, and were aged 18 to 65 years. Exclusion was applied to patients with uncontrolled infections, other autoimmune diseases, pregnancy or lactation. Clinical symptoms, serum thyroxine and TRAb, thyroid ultrasound, and orbital computed tomography formed the basis for the diagnoses. For progressor patients, blood was drawn at the first diagnosis of hyperthyroidism, before any ophthalmopathy symptoms had appeared. Ficoll-Paque density gradient centrifugation was used to isolate PBMCs from 8.5 to 10 ml of fresh peripheral blood. Progressor patients were first diagnosed with Graves' hyperthyroidism and then developed ophthalmopathy during follow-up. Total RNA was extracted using Trizol reagent, and RNA quality was assessed on an Agilent 2100 Bioanalyzer. The sequence was obtained from a woman between 45 and 60 years old with Graves' hyperthyroidism that later progressed to Graves' ophthalmopathy. Sequenced input: blood.

The CDR3 here reads CASSQQGGWSYTF. The DNA reads as follows: TGCGCCAGCAGCCAACAGGGGGGTTGGAGCTACACCTTC. In this chain, TRBV4-1 is recombined with TRBJ1-2; the junction holds 7 bases that match TRBD1. CDR1 MGHRA and CDR2 YSYEKL are derived from the germline V gene. The CDR3 numbers 13 residues from cysteine through phenylalanine. Only CDR3 DNA remains: 39 bases, in frame from the first base. Trimming takes 2 bases off V and 9 bases off J; junction bases not matched to a gene: 6.